A few counts support the clone carrying this TCR beta chain. The antigen is not known. This entry belongs to a study of blood T cells in healthy people across ages. Germline V gives CDR1 SGHDT, CDR2 YYEEEE. V lost 1 base, J lost 5 bases, and 12 bases lay in between. This CDR3 region has 14 residues. Study-level results: CMV status of donors was not determined, possibly confounding expanded clonotype changes. Observed TCR beta diversity showed a strong correlation with the percentage of naive T cells as measured by flow cytometry. Because sorting was not performed, PBMCs prevented conclusive naive versus antigen-experienced comparison.

The second PCR ran roughly 6 to 11 cycles with a sample-barcoded 5' primer and J-beta primers. TCRdb used MiXCR to reprocess the 5' RACE reads, holding one entry per CDR3 protein. This table holds roughly 800,000 distinct CDR3 sequences, 58% found once. Each sample gave at least 6.5 million isolated PBMCs. This TCR came from a young man in good health. Sequenced sample: blood. The chain couples TRBV5-6 to TRBJ2-5; possibly TRBD1 or TRBD2 for D (5 bases each). This chain's CDR3 is CASSLRGPFETQYF. In DNA form, the CDR3 reads TGTGCCAGCAGCTTGAGGGGACCATTTGAGACCCAGTACTTC.